The clone carrying this TCR beta chain was detected a few times. Its antigen is unidentified. Each CDR3 protein gets one entry after TCRdb re-called the RT-PCR reads with MiXCR. The sample yields hundreds of thousands of distinct CDR3 sequences, 14% seen once. The entry originates in a study of response to subunit inactivated influenza vaccine. General study results and limits: It was the authors' suggestion that each seasonal influenza vaccination recruits few new T cells.

Germline lookup yields CDR1 MNHNS and CDR2 SASEGT. With 6 bases removed from V and 0 bases from J, the gap between germline ends came to 12 bases. CDR3 length equals 14 residues. The TCR sequence derives from a man aged 45-60 years who received an inactivated influenza vaccine. The sample in question was PBMCs from blood, obtained approximately 15 days before vaccination. The chain employs TRBV6-1 and TRBJ2-7; D call uncertain. The CDR3 DNA follows: TGTGCCAGCAGCGTCTGGACGGCCTCCTACGAGCAGTACTTC. Protein product: CASSVWTASYEQYF.